This TCR beta chain was sequenced in a study of CD4 T cells in relation to SARS-CoV-2 and coronaviruses. At the level of the study: After less than eleven days of antigen culture, PBMC TCR beta CDR3s were sequenced. Study-wide findings and caveats: About 65% of donors had memory CD4+ clonotypes crossrecognizing SARS-CoV-2 and common cold coronavirus spike.

Comment on this clone: Antigen unknown.

Before the COVID-19 pandemic, during about 2010-2018, CD4+ T cells were taken from unexposed donors. CD4+ T cells were isolated from the cells after around 10 days of culture. As cell numbers allowed, unexposed-donor CD4+ T cells faced SARS-CoV-2 S/N and four cold-coronavirus spikes. PBMCs were plated at around 2 million per well in IL-2-containing medium. CDR3 length: 16 residues. In germline, CDR1 is KGHDR, CDR2 SFDVKD. V trimming: 2 bases; J trimming: 2 bases; junction bases outside the gene matches: 4. Clones were read by immunoSEQ multiplex PCR, and TCRdb kept only the in-frame ones, dropping some. The repertoire holds 16,000 or so clones, with about 77% as singletons.

The sequenced sample consisted of CD4+ T cells from PBMCs, cultured in vitro. The chain links TRBV24-1 to TRBJ2-3, with 9 bases identical to TRBD1. The sequence was collected from a human donor in good health. The CDR3 loop reads CATSDSGQGITDTQYF. The CDR3 bases are TGTGCCACCAGTGATTCGGGACAGGGCATCACAGATACGCAGTATTTT.